A single T cell receptor beta chain is shown here with its context. The antigen remains undetermined. This specimen belongs to a study of regulatory T cells in long-lasting Graves disease. Study-wide background: With positive TSH receptor antibodies and over 5 years of antithyroid drugs, Graves' disease was considered persistent.

Overall study results and limits: Persistent disease favored TRBV28, TRBJ1-2 and TRBJ2-5.

CDR1 SGHAT and CDR2 FQDESV come from the germline V gene (reference sequence). Trimming took 4 bases from V and 8 from J; bases not matched to a gene: 18. This CDR3 has 17 residues. Time point in this sample: persistent/refractory GD, antithyroid drugs over 5 years with positive TRAb. PBMC-extracted RNA yielded the TCR library. Assembly of TCR beta libraries relied on iRepertoire HTBI primers together with Arm-PCR of CDR3 regions. TCRdb redid the calling of the multiplex PCR reads with MiXCR, one entry per CDR3 protein. The data show roughly 490,000 distinct CDR3 sequences, about 20% seen once. The TCR comes from a female donor with Graves disease. J is TRBJ1-2 and V is TRBV11-1; 8 nucleotides agree with TRBD1. The source material was peripheral blood mononuclear cells (PBMCs), sampled when the disease was refractory, from a patient treated with antithyroid drugs. The CDR3 nucleotides are TGTGCCAGCAGCTGGGGGTGGCGGACAGGGACATTCAGGGGCTACACCTTC. Translating it yields CASSWGWRTGTFRGYTF.